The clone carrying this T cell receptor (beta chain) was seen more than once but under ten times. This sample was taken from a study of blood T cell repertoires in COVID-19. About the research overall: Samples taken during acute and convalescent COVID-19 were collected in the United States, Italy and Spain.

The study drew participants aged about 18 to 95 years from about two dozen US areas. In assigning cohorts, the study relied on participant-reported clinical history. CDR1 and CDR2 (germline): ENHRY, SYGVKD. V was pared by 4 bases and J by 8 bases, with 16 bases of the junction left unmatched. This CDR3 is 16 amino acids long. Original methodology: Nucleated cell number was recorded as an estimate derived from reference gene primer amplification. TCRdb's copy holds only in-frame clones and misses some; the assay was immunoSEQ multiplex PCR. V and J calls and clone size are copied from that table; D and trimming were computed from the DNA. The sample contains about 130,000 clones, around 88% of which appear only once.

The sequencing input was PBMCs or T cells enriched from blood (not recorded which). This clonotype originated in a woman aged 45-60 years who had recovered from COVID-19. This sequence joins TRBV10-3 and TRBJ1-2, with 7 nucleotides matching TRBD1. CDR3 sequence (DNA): TGTGCCATCAGTGGCACCAAGGGACAGTGGAAGGGAGGCTACACCTTC. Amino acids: CAISGTKGQWKGGYTF.